One and the same sample provided the 6 T cell receptor beta chains below, sequenced in a study of CD8 T cells in ankylosing spondylitis. One entry per CDR3 protein, called by TCRdb with MiXCR from the 5' RACE reads. The table lists a few hundred thousand distinct CDR3 sequences, 10% to 13% of them singletons. Source material: blood, either unsorted or a sorted T cell fraction (not recorded which). These receptors were taken from a male donor with ankylosing spondylitis or in good health (not recorded which).

In this sample, this clonotype turned up a few times. This chain uses TRBV7-3 with TRBJ2-3, with D perhaps assigned TRBD1 or TRBD2 (5 bases each). The V gene's germline CDR1 is SGHTA and CDR2 FQGTGA. V was trimmed by 2 bases and J by 2 bases, leaving 11 bases between them. The CDR3 is made up of 15 amino acids. In nucleotides, the CDR3 is TGTGCCAGCAGCTTACAACCGGGGACCACAGATACGCAGTATTTT. Translation gives CASSLQPGTTDTQYF.

This clonotype was picked up many times. The chain carries TRBV7-2 and TRBJ2-5, with D uncertain. The V gene lost 1 base and the J gene lost 6 bases, with 6 bases spanning the gap. The CDR3 extends over 12 amino acids. The germline CDR1 and CDR2 sequences are SGHTA and FQGNSA. Written as DNA, the CDR3 is TGTGCCAGCAGCTTAGAGCCCAAGACCCAGTACTTC. Its translation: CASSLEPKTQYF.

This clonotype appeared many times. The chain uses TRBV28 and TRBJ1-6; the match to TRBD1 covers 7 bases. The CDR3 length is 16 residues. Germline V gene data show CDR1 as MDHEN and CDR2 as SYDVKM. Trimming took 5 bases from V and 4 from J; bases not matched to a gene: 8. The CDR3 DNA reads as TGTGCCAGCAGTCCCGTGGGCAGGGGGTATAATTCACCCCTCCACTTT. Translation gives CASSPVGRGYNSPLHF. Combining the CDR3 with reference TRBV28 and TRBJ1-6 gives the whole variable domain DVKVTQSSRYLVKRTGEKVFLECVQDMDHENMFWYRQDPGLGLRLIYFSYDVKMKEKGDIPEGYSVSREKKERFSLILESASTNQTSMYLCASSPVGRGYNSPLHFGNGTRLTVT.

This clonotype came up many times. The V gene is TRBV5-1, the J gene TRBJ2-3; maybe TRBD2 (5 bases). Germline V gene sequence: CDR1 SGHRS, CDR2 YFSETQ. The CDR3 covers 15 residues. Trimming cost V 4 bases and J 4 bases, with 16 bases left between them. CDR3 bases: TGCGCCAGCAGCCCCTACCAGTTCGGGGCAGATACGCAGTATTTT. It codes for CASSPYQFGADTQYF.

This clonotype was recorded at least ten times. This rearrangement joins TRBV5-1 to TRBJ2-2; maybe TRBD1 (6 bases). CDR1 is SGHRS, CDR2 YFSETQ, per germline. V was pared by 2 bases and J by 7 bases, with 12 bases between. There are 14 residues in the CDR3. CDR3 in amino acids: CASSLPTGNGELFF. The CDR3 nucleotides are TGCGCCAGCAGCTTACCCACAGGGAACGGGGAGCTGTTTTTT.

A word on this clonotype: This could be a read error, since a much larger clone is one nucleotide away. The rearrangement links TRBV7-2 to TRBJ2-2; tentatively, D is TRBD2 (5 bases). CDR1 is SGHTA, CDR2 FQGNSA, per germline. There are 13 residues in the CDR3. As DNA, the CDR3 is TGTGCCAGCAGCCCGGGCCCATTCGGGGAGCTGTCTTTT. It translates to CASSPGPFGELSF.